The 10 T cell receptor beta chains below all came from one sample that was sequenced in a study of cytomegalovirus exposure and HLA in healthy donors. In the PCR, 60 Vbeta and 13 Jbeta primers were used. Clones were sequenced by immunoSEQ multiplex PCR, and TCRdb holds only the in-frame ones, with some missing. In the table there are about 160,000 clones, under 80% of which are singletons. Sequenced material: PBMCs. Receptor source: a man in his forties or fifties in good health and CMV-seronegative.

The chain links TRBV5-1 to TRBJ2-1; D gene unclear. Trimming stripped 4 bases from V and 2 bases from J, with 10 bases between. CDR3 length equals 14 residues. Germline-derived CDR1 and CDR2 are SGHRS and YFSETQ. This CDR3 reads CASSIRSPYNEQFF. The CDR3 DNA is TGCGCCAGCAGCATTCGAAGCCCCTACAATGAGCAGTTCTTC.

The chain carries TRBV5-1 and TRBJ2-1; tentative D call: TRBD1 (6 bases). CDR3 length equals 12 residues. CDR1 is SGHRS, CDR2 YFSETQ, per germline. V lost 0 bases, J lost 11 bases, and 9 bases lay in between. The chain's CDR3 is CASSLAGGKQFF. The CDR3 nucleotides are TGCGCCAGCAGCTTGGCTGGGGGCAAGCAGTTCTTC.

V and J are TRBV19 and TRBJ2-2; no definite D call. Trimming shortened V by 0 bases and J by 3 bases, and 5 bases separated the two germline ends. The CDR3 contains 14 residues. The germline V gene has CDR1 LNHDA and CDR2 SQIVND (reference sequence). DNA of the CDR3: TGTGCCAGTAGTATAGATTTCTACACCGGGGAGCTGTTTTTT. The encoded protein is CASSIDFYTGELFF. The variable domain in full, with the rest retrieved from reference TRBV19 and TRBJ2-2, is DGGITQSPKYLFRKEGQNVTLSCEQNLNHDAMYWYRQDPGQGLRLIYYSQIVNDFQKGDIAEGYSVSREKKESFPLTVTSAQKNPTAFYLCASSIDFYTGELFFGEGSRLTVL.

V and J are TRBV5-1 and TRBJ2-1, with 11 bases identical to TRBD2. The CDR3 is made up of 18 amino acids. The germline gives CDR1 SGHRS, CDR2 YFSETQ. V lost 4 bases and J lost 10; bases outside the gene matches: 19. The CDR3 loop is CASSRETGGSGGAGEQFF. In DNA, the CDR3 is TGCGCCAGCAGCCGTGAGACCGGAGGTAGCGGGGGGGCCGGAGAGCAGTTCTTC.

The V call is TRBV11-2, the J call TRBJ2-2, with a weak D call TRBD1 (5 bases). V lost 6 bases and J lost 3, with 14 bases in between. Germline V gene lookup returns CDR1 SGHAT and CDR2 FQNNGV. CDR3 size: 15 residues. CDR3 nucleotides: TGTGCCAGCAGGCCCCCAGGACACGACACCGGGGAGCTGTTTTTT. Its protein is CASRPPGHDTGELFF. The whole variable domain, filled in from reference TRBV11-2 and TRBJ2-2, reads EAGVAQSPRYKIIEKRQSVAFWCNPISGHATLYWYQQILGQGPKLLIQFQNNGVVDDSQLPKDRFSAERLKGVDSTLKIQPAKLEDSAVYLCASRPPGHDTGELFFGEGSRLTVL.

This clone was seen a few times. The chain joins TRBV30 to TRBJ2-1; 12 bases are a match to TRBD2. The germline V gene has CDR1 GTSNPN and CDR2 SVGIG (reference sequence). The length of the CDR3 is 18 residues. V lost 0 bases and J lost 8; bases outside the gene matches: 14. The DNA for the CDR3 is TGTGCCTGGAGTGTAGGACCACATCTAGCGGGGGGGCCTGATGAGCAGTTCTTC. Protein sequence: CAWSVGPHLAGGPDEQFF. The whole variable domain, remainder taken from reference TRBV30 and TRBJ2-1, is SQTIHQWPATLVQPVGSPLSLECTVEGTSNPNLYWYRQAAGRGLQLLFYSVGIGQISSEVPQNLSASRPQDRQFILSSKKLLLSDSGFYLCAWSVGPHLAGGPDEQFFGPGTRLTVL.

This CDR3 is CASSQYSLQETQYF. The CDR3 DNA is TGCGCCAGCAGCCAATATTCTCTGCAAGAGACCCAGTACTTC. The chain couples TRBV4-3 to TRBJ2-5; D gene unclear. The ends were cut back, 2 bases at V and 2 bases at J, with 9 bases in the middle. The germline CDR1 and CDR2 sequences are LGHNA and YSLEER. The CDR3 is 14 amino acids.

This chain connects TRBV5-4 to TRBJ2-1, with 8 bases aligning to TRBD2. CDR1 is SGHNT, CDR2 YYREEE, per germline (reference sequence). CDR3 size: 15 residues. The trim removed 4 bases at V and 4 bases at J, leaving 7 bases unmatched. CDR3 loop: CASSPSGGGYNEQFF. The CDR3 region has the DNA TGTGCCAGCAGCCCCTCCGGGGGGGGTTACAATGAGCAGTTCTTC. The full variable domain, completed using reference TRBV5-4 and TRBJ2-1, is ETGVTQSPTHLIKTRGQQVTLRCSSQSGHNTVSWYQQALGQGPQFIFQYYREEENGRGNFPPRFSGLQFPNYSSELNVNALELDDSALYLCASSPSGGGYNEQFFGPGTRLTVL.

This clone was counted only a few times. The CDR3 reads CASSLPGTPLYF. The DNA for the CDR3 is TGTGCCAGCAGCTTACCCGGGACACCCCTCTACTTC. The chain couples TRBV7-2 to TRBJ2-7; a possible D gene is TRBD1 (6 bases). Trimming removed 2 bases at V and 13 bases at J, with 15 bases between. The CDR3 spans 12 residues. CDR1 is SGHTA, CDR2 FQGNSA, per germline.

The chain is built from TRBV27 and TRBJ2-5, with 7 bases that match TRBD1. This CDR3 contains 16 residues. V was clipped by 5 bases and J by 2 bases; unmatched bases: 11. Germline loops: CDR1 MNHEY, CDR2 SMNVEV (reference sequence). CDR3 protein: CASSPSSGDRQETQYF. The CDR3 coding sequence is TGTGCCAGCAGTCCATCATCCGGGGACAGACAAGAGACCCAGTACTTC.